The 4 T cell receptor beta chains reported below all come from one sample, sequenced in a study of PD-L1 blockade in urothelial cancer. The method was immunoSEQ multiplex PCR; TCRdb's version includes in-frame clones alone and lacks a portion of them. The sample includes around 25,000 clones, roughly 85% of them seen just once. This sample comprised PBMCs, obtained around atezolizumab (anti-PD-L1) treatment. These TCRs come from a man aged 50-60 years with urothelial cancer.

V and J are TRBV5-4 and TRBJ2-3; D is possibly TRBD2 (5 bases). The CDR3 covers 14 residues. Germline V gives CDR1 SGHNT, CDR2 YYREEE (reference sequence). V lost 6 bases to trimming and J lost 2 bases, with 13 bases between them. In nucleotides, the CDR3 is TGTGCCAGCAAGAAAGAGGGTCCCACAGATACGCAGTATTTT. This translates into CASKKEGPTDTQYF.

This sequence joins TRBV11-3 and TRBJ2-7; D may be TRBD1 (5 bases). V was trimmed by 4 bases and J by 4 bases, leaving 20 bases between them. Germline V gene sequence: CDR1 SGHNT, CDR2 YENEEA. The CDR3 has 16 residues. The CDR3: CASSSFRDVMRYEQYF. CDR3 DNA sequence: TGTGCCAGCAGCTCGTTCAGGGATGTAATGAGGTACGAGCAGTACTTC.

The chain is built from TRBV9 and TRBJ2-7; tentatively, D is TRBD2 (6 bases). The CDR3 is made up of 17 amino acids. V was cut by 0 bases and J by 2 bases, with 18 bases left in between. From germline, CDR1 is SGDLS and CDR2 YYNGEE. In DNA, the CDR3 is TGTGCCAGCAGCGTAGGGGAGCAAGGACTAACGGCCTACGAGCAGTACTTC. It codes for CASSVGEQGLTAYEQYF.

The rearrangement uses TRBV5-1 and TRBJ2-1, with D uncertain. V gave up 0 bases and J gave up 0 bases, with 10 bases separating them. This CDR3 has 16 residues. The V gene's germline CDR1 is SGHRS and CDR2 YFSETQ. The CDR3 loop reads CASSLVTRSSYNEQFF. In DNA, the CDR3 is TGCGCCAGCAGCTTGGTTACGCGGAGCTCCTACAATGAGCAGTTCTTC.